The 15 T cell receptor beta chains below come from one sample, sequenced in a study of kidney transplant recipient with SARS-CoV-2 infection. From the reads, TCRdb called clonotypes with MiXCR, one entry per CDR3 protein. The sample yields 250,000 or so distinct CDR3 sequences, 29% seen once. The material sequenced was a blood sample, taken at baseline and around day 120 from a kidney transplant recipient. Receptors originate from a male patient younger than 45 who had COVID-19 and was a kidney transplant recipient. Among the T cells, some may be from the graft donor.

The sample holds one count of this clonotype. Possible read error: a much larger clone is one base away. Since no conserved phenylalanine or tryptophan closes the CDR3, a read error is the likely cause. V is TRBV2 and J is TRBJ1-2; D may be TRBD1 (5 bases). The ends were cut back, 6 bases at V and 2 bases at J, with 7 bases in the middle. Looked up from germline, CDR1 is SNHLY and CDR2 is FYNNEI. The CDR3 is made up of 12 amino acids. The DNA for the CDR3 is TGTGCCAGCAGGGGGGGGAACTATGGCTACACCCTC. This sequence encodes CASRGGNYGYTL.

Only a few counts were recorded for this clonotype. CDR3 amino acids: CASSPWVAGGGNEQFF. In DNA form, the CDR3 reads TGTGCCAGCAGCCCTTGGGTGGCGGGAGGGGGCAATGAGCAGTTCTTC. The J gene is TRBJ2-1, the V gene TRBV5-6; TRBD2 agrees at 9 bases. J lost 6 bases, V lost 4 bases, and 11 bases had no gene match. The CDR3 is 16 residues long. The germline gives CDR1 SGHDT, CDR2 YYEEEE.

Only one count was recorded for this clonotype. A read error is possible here, since a much larger clone lies one base away. The rearrangement joins TRBV29-1 to TRBJ1-4, with 7 bases aligning to TRBD1. From germline, CDR1 is SQVTM and CDR2 ANQGSEA. This CDR3 comprises 14 residues. CDR3: CGATLAGGREKLFF. For the CDR3, the DNA is TGCGGCGCCACGTTGGCAGGGGGACGTGAAAAACTGTTTTTT.

This clonotype was detected many times. The chain employs TRBV6-6 and TRBJ2-2; 14 positions agree with TRBD2. V lost 6 bases to trimming and J lost 6 bases; unmatched junction nucleotides: 12. This CDR3 region has 18 residues. Per the germline V gene, CDR1 is MNHNY and CDR2 is SVGAGI (reference sequence). In DNA, the CDR3 is TGTGCCAGCAGCTCCTCACGCCCGACTAGCGGGAGGGCCGGGGAGCTGTTTTTT. Protein product: CASSSSRPTSGRAGELFF.

This clonotype was seen at least ten times. The rearrangement joins TRBV3-1 to TRBJ1-2; no definite D call. This CDR3 is built from 17 residues. The germline V gene encodes CDR1 LGHDT and CDR2 YNNKEL (reference sequence). V lost 5 bases, J lost 4 bases, and 23 bases lay in between. The CDR3 here is CASSEMATLRKTYGYTF. In DNA, the CDR3 is TGTGCCAGCAGCGAGATGGCCACCCTTCGAAAGACCTATGGCTACACCTTC.

Concerning this clonotype: A much larger clone lies one base from this, so it may be a read error. This sequence joins TRBV20-1 and TRBJ2-7; possibly TRBD1 for D (6 bases). This CDR3 is built from 12 residues. Germline V gene lookup returns CDR1 DFQATT and CDR2 SNEGSKA (reference sequence). CDR3 region: CSAVRQGHERYF. In nucleotides, the CDR3 is TGCAGTGCCGTCAGGCAGGGACACGAGCGGTACTTC.

As for this clonotype: A read error is possible here, since a much larger clone lies one base away. V gene TRBV7-6 combines with J gene TRBJ1-2; D is ambiguous. The CDR3 length is 17 residues. The V gene lost 5 bases and the J gene lost 4 bases, with 23 bases spanning the gap. Germline V CDR1 and CDR2: SGHVS, FNYEAQ. Here the CDR3 reads CASSDVVESRKTYGYTF. The DNA for the CDR3 is TGTGCCAGCAGCGATGTGGTTGAATCTCGAAAGACCTATGGCTACACCTTC. Looking up the rest from reference TRBV7-6 and TRBJ1-2 gives the full variable domain: GAGVSQSPRYKVTKRGQDVALRCDPISGHVSLYWYRQALGQGPEFLTYFNYEAQQDKSGLPNDRFSAERPEGSISTLTIQRTEQRDSAMYRCASSDVVESRKTYGYTFGSGTRLTVV.

There are a few counts of this clonotype. This chain uses TRBV11-3 with TRBJ2-1; TRBD2 might be the D (7 bases). The CDR3 covers 18 residues. The germline gives CDR1 SGHNT, CDR2 YENEEA. V lost 1 base to trimming and J lost 0 bases, with 16 bases between them. This CDR3 reads CASSLGGGARSSYNEQFF. The CDR3 DNA reads TGTGCCAGCAGCTTAGGGGGGGGCGCCCGGAGCTCCTACAATGAGCAGTTCTTC.

As regards this clonotype: A far more abundant clone sits one base away, making this likely a read error. The J gene is TRBJ1-4, the V gene TRBV7-6; no clear D. This CDR3 is built from 13 residues. Germline lookup yields CDR1 SGHVS and CDR2 FNYEAQ. In DNA, the CDR3 is TGTGCCAGCAGTGAACAGCATCATGAAGAACTGTTTTTT. Encoded protein: CASSEQHHEELFF.

On this clonotype itself: This could be a read error, since a much larger clone is one nucleotide away. The rearrangement links TRBV20-1 to TRBJ1-5, with a weak D call TRBD1 (5 bases). The CDR3 spans 18 residues. In germline, CDR1 is DFQATT, CDR2 SNEGSKA (reference sequence). Trimming took 6 bases from V and 2 from J, leaving 26 bases between them. CDR3 nucleotides: TGCAGTGCGCAACGACCGGGACGGGGCATTCTTCGCAATCAGCCCCAGCATTTT. Residues: CSAQRPGRGILRNQPQHF.

The chain recombines TRBV25-1 with TRBJ2-7, with 10 bases matching TRBD2. The germline CDR1 and CDR2 sequences are MGHDK and SYGVNS. Losses at the gene ends were 11 bases for V and 3 bases for J; bases not matched to a gene: 10. The CDR3 covers 14 residues. For the CDR3, the DNA is TGTGCCTCGGAGGGGCTAGCGGGAGTCTACGAGCAGTACTTC. The encoded protein is CASEGLAGVYEQYF.

This clonotype was seen at least ten times. This chain links TRBV6-2 or TRBV6-3 with TRBJ1-1; TRBD1 matches at 7 bases. Germline V gives CDR1 MNHEY, CDR2 SVGEGT. J gave up 7 bases and V 5 bases, and 10 bases lay outside the gene matches. This CDR3 region has 14 residues. CDR3 DNA sequence: TGTGCCAGCAGTCCCTTGGACAGGAAGGTTGAAGCTTTCTTT. This sequence encodes CASSPLDRKVEAFF.

In its sample, this clonotype was seen many times. The genes are TRBV9 and TRBJ2-2; 8 bases line up with TRBD2. Germline V gene sequence: CDR1 SGDLS, CDR2 YYNGEE. The junction had 5 bases not matched to a gene; V was cut back by 4 bases and J by 3 bases. The CDR3 covers 15 residues. In nucleotides, the CDR3 is TGTGCCAGCAGCTCGGGGGGGGGGCACACCGGGGAGCTGTTTTTT. Amino acids: CASSSGGGHTGELFF.

In regard to this clonotype: This may be a read error, as it is one base from a much larger clone. The V and J genes are TRBV21-1 and TRBJ1-5; the DNA was not used to check the table's D call, TRBD1. TRBV21-1 is a listed pseudogene. The CDR3 length is 15 residues. The CDR3 DNA sequence: TGTGCCACCATAAATACAGGGGAGTCAAATCAGTCCCAGCATTTT. Residues: CATINTGESNQSQHF.

Comments on this clonotype: A much larger clone lies a single base off, so this may be a read error. Here the CDR3 omits its conserved ending phenylalanine or tryptophan, so a read error is the likely source. CDR3 nucleotides: TGCGCCAGCAGGGACACGACAGGAAACACTGAAGCTTTCCTT. Protein product: CASRDTTGNTEAFL. The chain employs TRBV5-1 and TRBJ1-1; weak D call: TRBD1 (6 bases). Germline CDR1 and CDR2: SGHRS and YFSETQ. This CDR3 contains 14 residues. Trimming removed 5 bases at V and 2 bases at J, with 13 bases between.